Each of the 15 T cell receptor beta chains below was sequenced from the same sample in a study. One entry per CDR3 protein, called by TCRdb with MiXCR from the RT-PCR reads. The data show hundreds of thousands of distinct CDR3 sequences, with 14% seen just once and about 3.6% held by the top ten. Material: memory CD4+ T cells from blood. The receptors come from a female donor in good health, serving as a healthy control.

This clonotype was recorded a few times. V is TRBV29-1 and J is TRBJ2-7; 10 bases map to TRBD1. The germline V gene has CDR1 SQVTM and CDR2 ANQGSEA. The CDR3 loop spans 13 amino acids. Trimming removed 6 bases from V and 2 bases from J; junction bases left unmatched: 4. The CDR3 sequence is CSVGTGEPYEQYF. In DNA form, the CDR3 reads TGCAGCGTAGGGACAGGGGAGCCCTACGAGCAGTACTTC.

This clonotype was counted many times. The rearrangement links TRBV27 to TRBJ1-3; D unresolved. This CDR3 has 13 amino acids. V lost 5 bases and J lost 4, with 9 bases in between. CDR1 and CDR2 (germline): MNHEY, SMNVEV (reference sequence). The CDR3 loop is CASSPGWGNTIYF. In DNA form, the CDR3 reads TGTGCCAGCAGTCCCGGATGGGGAAACACCATATATTTT.

V gene TRBV9 combines with J gene TRBJ2-3; weak D call: TRBD1 (6 bases). The CDR3 is 13 residues long. The germline CDR1 and CDR2 sequences are SGDLS and YYNGEE. Trimming left V 3 bases short and J 4 bases short, with 9 bases between. Written as DNA, the CDR3 is TGTGCCAGCAGCGGACAGGTAGCAGATACGCAGTATTTT. Its translation: CASSGQVADTQYF.

In the case of this clonotype: This clone may be a read error of a much larger clone one base away. This sequence joins TRBV6-6 and TRBJ2-5, with 7 bases matching TRBD1. This CDR3 spans 13 amino acids. Germline loops: CDR1 MNHNY, CDR2 SVGAGI (reference sequence). V lost 5 bases, J lost 7 bases, and 7 bases stayed unmatched. In DNA, the CDR3 is TGTGCCAGCAGTAGGGGGCAGAGGGGGACCCAGTACTTC. Amino acid sequence: CASSRGQRGTQYF.

V usage is TRBV10-3 and J usage is TRBJ2-7; 7 bases align to TRBD2. Germline V gene lookup returns CDR1 ENHRY and CDR2 SYGVKD. The CDR3 runs 14 residues. V dropped 6 bases and J dropped 3; count of bases not matched to a gene: 8. In DNA form, the CDR3 reads TGTGCCATCAGCCGCGGGAGCCCATACTACGAGCAGTACTTC. Its translation: CAISRGSPYYEQYF.

The chain uses TRBV6-5 and TRBJ2-3; 8 nucleotides match TRBD2. Trimming removed 0 bases from V and 2 bases from J; junction bases left unmatched: 4. Germline CDR1 and CDR2: MNHEY and SVGAGI. The CDR3 contains 16 residues. CDR3 sequence reads: CASSYSPAGDTDTQYF. The CDR3, as DNA: TGTGCCAGCAGTTACTCTCCAGCGGGAGACACAGATACGCAGTATTTT.

This clonotype came up many times. The chain links TRBV3-1 to TRBJ1-1; a possible D gene is TRBD1 (5 bases). CDR1 LGHDT and CDR2 YNNKEL come from the germline V gene (reference sequence). This CDR3 comprises 15 residues. The V end was cut by 1 base, the J end by 5 bases, with 14 bases between. CDR3 amino acids: CASSQGPDRPTEAFF. CDR3 coding DNA: TGTGCCAGCAGCCAAGGTCCAGACAGACCGACTGAAGCTTTCTTT.

This chain links TRBV12-3 or TRBV12-4 with TRBJ1-2, with D possibly being TRBD1 (5 bases). The CDR3 totals 15 residues. Trimming shortened V by 6 bases and J by 5 bases, and 19 bases separated the two germline ends. CDR3 DNA: TGTGCCAGCAGCCCTCCCGTCCAGGGTCTTTATGGCTACACCTTC. Its protein product is CASSPPVQGLYGYTF.

This clonotype was detected many times. The J gene is TRBJ1-6, the V gene TRBV5-5; no clear D gene. Trimming left V 4 bases short and J 0 bases short, with 14 bases between. The CDR3 has 17 amino acids. CDR1 is SGHKS, CDR2 YYEKEE, per germline (reference sequence). CDR3 sequence (DNA): TGTGCCAGCAGCCCCCTGACATACAGCTCCTATAATTCACCCCTCCACTTT. Translated: CASSPLTYSSYNSPLHF.

Only a few counts were recorded for this clonotype. The chain combines TRBV6-1 with TRBJ2-1, with a tentative D call TRBD2 (5 bases). Germline lookup yields CDR1 MNHNS and CDR2 SASEGT. The germline V and J ends were trimmed by 4 bases and 0 bases, with 19 bases remaining between them. The CDR3 contains 18 residues. The CDR3 DNA follows: TGTGCCAGCAGTGCAAGCGGTGTCCGGGTCGGCTCCTACAATGAGCAGTTCTTC. This gives the protein CASSASGVRVGSYNEQFF.

This clonotype has only a few counts. This chain joins TRBV5-1 and TRBJ1-2; D not resolved. This CDR3 comprises 14 residues. The V end was cut by 1 base, the J end by 8 bases, with 15 bases between. From germline, CDR1 is SGHRS and CDR2 YFSETQ. CDR3 coding DNA: TGCGCCAGCAGCTTGCAATCAGGTTCTAACGGCTACACCTTC. It translates to CASSLQSGSNGYTF.

This clonotype came up a few times. The genes are TRBV7-3 and TRBJ2-2; D possibly corresponds to TRBD2 (5 bases). V was pared by 1 base and J by 10 bases, with 7 bases between. Germline loops: CDR1 SGHTA, CDR2 FQGTGA. The CDR3 runs 12 residues. In nucleotides, the CDR3 is TGTGCCAGCAGCTTAAGACGGGAGGAGCTGTTTTTT. Its translation: CASSLRREELFF.

The sample holds one count of this clonotype. The CDR3 carries no conserved terminal phenylalanine or tryptophan, so it likely arises from a read error. The chain has TRBV28 and TRBJ1-2; possible D gene TRBD1, 5 bases. Per germline, CDR1 MDHEN and CDR2 SYDVKM. This CDR3 spans 14 amino acids. V gave up 6 bases and J gave up 4 bases, with 15 bases separating them. CDR3 in amino acids: CASRSGTVVYGYTS. As DNA, the CDR3 is TGTGCCAGCAGGTCCGGGACGGTCGTCTATGGCTACACCTCC.

This clonotype appeared a few times. The chain has TRBV20-1 and TRBJ2-3; 11 positions agree with TRBD2. The V gene's germline CDR1 is DFQATT and CDR2 SNEGSKA (reference sequence). The CDR3 spans 15 residues. The V segment lost 6 bases and the J segment 4 bases; nucleotides outside the gene matches: 9. For the CDR3, the DNA is TGCAGTGCCCCAACCCTAGCGGGAGGCCCAGATACGCAGTATTTT. Its protein product is CSAPTLAGGPDTQYF.

V gene TRBV28 combines with J gene TRBJ2-7; TRBD1 might be the D (6 bases). V lost 5 bases, J lost 5 bases, and 22 bases lay in between. The CDR3 covers 16 residues. From germline, CDR1 is MDHEN and CDR2 SYDVKM. In DNA form, the CDR3 reads TGTGCCAGCAGTCCATATTCCATTACAGGGATCGACGAGCAGTACTTC. This codes for CASSPYSITGIDEQYF.